This T cell receptor beta chain appears in the sequencing data of a study of T cell repertoires in cytomegalovirus infection. Overall study context: Signatures in public TCR beta sequences pointed to both CMV infection and matching HLA type.

Only a few counts were recorded for this clonotype. Each CDR3 protein gets one entry after TCRdb re-called the reads with MiXCR. Among roughly 760,000 distinct CDR3 sequences listed, less than 40% were seen once. Per the germline V gene, CDR1 is MDHEN and CDR2 is SYDVKM. V trimming: 6 bases; J trimming: 2 bases; junction bases outside the gene matches: 9. This CDR3 is 16 amino acids long. This TCR derives from a human donor in good health (CMV status not recorded). Some clones in this sample may be carry-over from other donors' samples. The sequencing input was PBMCs. The V gene is TRBV28, the J gene TRBJ2-1; 8 bases align to TRBD1. The CDR3 nucleotides read TGTGCCAGCAGCACTACCGGGACAGGCCCCTACAATGAGCAGTTCTTC. This encodes CASSTTGTGPYNEQFF.